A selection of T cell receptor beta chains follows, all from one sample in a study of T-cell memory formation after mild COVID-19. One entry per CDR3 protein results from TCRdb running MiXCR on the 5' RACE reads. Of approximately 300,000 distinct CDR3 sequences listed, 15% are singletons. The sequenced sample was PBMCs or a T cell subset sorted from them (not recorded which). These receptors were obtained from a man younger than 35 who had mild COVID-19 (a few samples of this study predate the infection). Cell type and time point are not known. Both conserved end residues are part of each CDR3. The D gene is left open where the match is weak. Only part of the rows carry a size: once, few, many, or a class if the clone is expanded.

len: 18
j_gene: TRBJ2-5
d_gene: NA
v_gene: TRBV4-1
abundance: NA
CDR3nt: TGCGCCAGCAGCCCCCGATGGGGGGCCGACCCCCGCGGAGAGACCCAGTACTTC
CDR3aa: CASSPRWGADPRGETQYF

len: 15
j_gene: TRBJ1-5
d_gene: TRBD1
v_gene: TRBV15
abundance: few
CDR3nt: TGTGCCACCAGCCAGAAACTCGGACAGGCCAAGTCCAAGCATTTT
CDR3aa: CATSQKLGQAKSKHF

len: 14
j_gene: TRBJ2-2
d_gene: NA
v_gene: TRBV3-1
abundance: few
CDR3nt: TGTGCCAGCAGCCAGGGGAGGTACACCGGGGAGCTGTTTTTT
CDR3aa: CASSQGRYTGELFF

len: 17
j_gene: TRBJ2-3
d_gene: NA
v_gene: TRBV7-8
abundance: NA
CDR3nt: TGTGCCAGCAGTACCGGGTGGGACGGTTGGGGCACAGATACGCAGTATTTT
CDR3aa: CASSTGWDGWGTDTQYF

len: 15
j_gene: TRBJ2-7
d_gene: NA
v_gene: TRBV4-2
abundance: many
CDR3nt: TGTGCCAGCAGCCCCGGGACTGGGGACCCCTACGAGCAGTACTTC
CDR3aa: CASSPGTGDPYEQYF

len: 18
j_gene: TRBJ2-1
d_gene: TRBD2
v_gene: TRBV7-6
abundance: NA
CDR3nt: TGTGCCAGCAGCTTAGAGGCTAGCGGGCCACTGACGAGCAATGAGCAGTTCTTC
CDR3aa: CASSLEASGPLTSNEQFF

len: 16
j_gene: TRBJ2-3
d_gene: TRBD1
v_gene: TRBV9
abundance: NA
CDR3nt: TGTGCCAGCAGCACCCGACAGGGCTCTAGCACAGATACGCAGTATTTT
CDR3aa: CASSTRQGSSTDTQYF

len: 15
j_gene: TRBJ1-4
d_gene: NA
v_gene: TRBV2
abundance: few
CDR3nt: TGTGCCAGCAGGAAAGGGTCCGCAACTAATGAAAAACTGTTTTTT
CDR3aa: CASRKGSATNEKLFF

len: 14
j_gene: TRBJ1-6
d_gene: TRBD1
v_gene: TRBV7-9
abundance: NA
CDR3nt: TGTGCCAGCAGCTTTGAGACAGGGAATTCACCCCTCCACTTT
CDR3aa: CASSFETGNSPLHF

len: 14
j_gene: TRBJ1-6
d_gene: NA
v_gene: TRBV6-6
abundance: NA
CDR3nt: TGTGCCAGCAGTCCGGCAGGCCGGAATTCACCCCTCCACTTT
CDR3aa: CASSPAGRNSPLHF

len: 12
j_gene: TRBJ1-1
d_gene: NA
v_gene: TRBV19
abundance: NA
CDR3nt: TGTGCCAGTAGTCCCAGGGGAGGGACGGCTTTCTTT
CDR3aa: CASSPRGGTAFF

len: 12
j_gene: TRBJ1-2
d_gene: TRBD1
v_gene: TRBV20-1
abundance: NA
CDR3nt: TGCAGTGCACCCGACAGGGGATATGGCTACACCTTC
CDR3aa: CSAPDRGYGYTF

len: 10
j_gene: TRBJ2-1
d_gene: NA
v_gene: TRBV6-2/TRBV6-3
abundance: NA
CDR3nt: TGTGCCAGCAGTTATGGGGGGCAGTTCTTC
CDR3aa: CASSYGGQFF

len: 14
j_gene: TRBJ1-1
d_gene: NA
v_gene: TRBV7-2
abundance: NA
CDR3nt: TGTGCCAGCAGCCCATGGCTAAGGGTCACTGAAGCTTTCTTT
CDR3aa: CASSPWLRVTEAFF

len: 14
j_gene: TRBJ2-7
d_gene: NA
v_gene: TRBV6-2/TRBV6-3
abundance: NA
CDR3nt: TGTGCCAGCAGGAGGACGGGAAGGACCTACGAGCAGTACTTC
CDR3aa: CASRRTGRTYEQYF

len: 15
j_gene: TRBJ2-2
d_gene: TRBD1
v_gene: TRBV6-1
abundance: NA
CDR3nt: TGTGCCAGCACCAGGACAGGGGGCGGAACCGGGGAGCTGTTTTTT
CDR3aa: CASTRTGGGTGELFF

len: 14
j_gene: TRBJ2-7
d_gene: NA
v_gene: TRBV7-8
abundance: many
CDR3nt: TGTGCCAGCAGCTTAGGTCGACTTTATGACGAGCAGTACTTC
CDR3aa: CASSLGRLYDEQYF

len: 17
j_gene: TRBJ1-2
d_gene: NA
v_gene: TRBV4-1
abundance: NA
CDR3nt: TGCGCCAGCAGCCAAGTGGGCAGGAGGCGGAATCCAGGTGGCTACACCTTC
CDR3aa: CASSQVGRRRNPGGYTF

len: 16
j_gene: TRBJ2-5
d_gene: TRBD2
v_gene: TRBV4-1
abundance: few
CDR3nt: TGCGCCAGCAGCCCCAGGCTAGCGGGGGCCCAAGAGACCCAGTACTTC
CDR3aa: CASSPRLAGAQETQYF

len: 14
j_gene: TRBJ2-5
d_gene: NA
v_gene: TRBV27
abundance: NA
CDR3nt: TGTGCCAGCAGTTTTATGGGGGTCCAAGAGACCCAGTACTTC
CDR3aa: CASSFMGVQETQYF

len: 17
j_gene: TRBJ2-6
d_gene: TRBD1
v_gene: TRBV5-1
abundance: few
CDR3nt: TGCGCCAGCAGCTTGGGACAGGGGGCTTCTGGGGCCAACGTCCTGACTTTC
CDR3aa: CASSLGQGASGANVLTF

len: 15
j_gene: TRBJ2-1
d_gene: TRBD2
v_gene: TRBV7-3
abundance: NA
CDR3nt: TGTGCCAGCAGCCCCGGGACTAGCGGGGGCTTGGTGCAGTTCTTC
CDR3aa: CASSPGTSGGLVQFF

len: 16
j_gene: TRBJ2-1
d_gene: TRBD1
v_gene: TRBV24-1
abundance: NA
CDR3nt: TGTGCCACCAGTGCCCCCGACAGGGGTTTATACAATGAGCAGTTCTTC
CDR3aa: CATSAPDRGLYNEQFF

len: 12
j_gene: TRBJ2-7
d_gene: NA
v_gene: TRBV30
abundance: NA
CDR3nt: TGTGCCTGGAGTCCCGACCGCTACGAGCAGTACTTC
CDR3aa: CAWSPDRYEQYF

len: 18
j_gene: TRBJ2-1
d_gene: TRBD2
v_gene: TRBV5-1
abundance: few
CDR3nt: TGCGCCAGCAGCTTTGCGAGGACTAGCGGGGGGTACTACAATGAGCAGTTCTTC
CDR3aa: CASSFARTSGGYYNEQFF

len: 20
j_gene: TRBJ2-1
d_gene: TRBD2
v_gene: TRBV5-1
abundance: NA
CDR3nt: TGCGCCAGCAGCGCGCCACCGGGACTAGCGGGGGGGTCCTCCTACAATGAGCAGTTCTTC
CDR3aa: CASSAPPGLAGGSSYNEQFF

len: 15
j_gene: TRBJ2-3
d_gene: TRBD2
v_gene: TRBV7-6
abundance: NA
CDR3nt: TGTGCCAGCAGTATAACTAGCGGAACCACAGATACGCAGTATTTT
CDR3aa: CASSITSGTTDTQYF

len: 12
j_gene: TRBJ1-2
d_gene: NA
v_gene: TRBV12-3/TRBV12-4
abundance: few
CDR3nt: TGTGCCAGCAGACCCTGGGCCCGGGGCTACACCTTC
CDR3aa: CASRPWARGYTF

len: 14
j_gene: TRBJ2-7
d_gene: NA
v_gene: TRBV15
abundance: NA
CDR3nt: TGTGCCACCAGTAGGAGGGTGGGGCTCGGGGAGCAGTACTTC
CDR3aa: CATSRRVGLGEQYF

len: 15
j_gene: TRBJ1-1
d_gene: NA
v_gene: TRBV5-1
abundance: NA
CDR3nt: TGCGCCAGCAGACTAATGACAGGAACGAACACTGAAGCTTTCTTT
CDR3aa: CASRLMTGTNTEAFF

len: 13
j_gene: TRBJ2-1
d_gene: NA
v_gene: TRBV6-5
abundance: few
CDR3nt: TGTGCCAGCACCGCCCCGGGGTACAATGAGCAGTTCTTC
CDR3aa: CASTAPGYNEQFF

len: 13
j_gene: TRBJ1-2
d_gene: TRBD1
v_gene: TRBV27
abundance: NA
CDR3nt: TGTGCCAGCGCCCGGACAGGGGACTATGGCTACACCTTC
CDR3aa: CASARTGDYGYTF

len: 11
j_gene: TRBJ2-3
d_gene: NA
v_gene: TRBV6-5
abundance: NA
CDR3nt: TGTGCCAGCTACTTGAGCGGATCGCAGTATTTT
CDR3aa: CASYLSGSQYF